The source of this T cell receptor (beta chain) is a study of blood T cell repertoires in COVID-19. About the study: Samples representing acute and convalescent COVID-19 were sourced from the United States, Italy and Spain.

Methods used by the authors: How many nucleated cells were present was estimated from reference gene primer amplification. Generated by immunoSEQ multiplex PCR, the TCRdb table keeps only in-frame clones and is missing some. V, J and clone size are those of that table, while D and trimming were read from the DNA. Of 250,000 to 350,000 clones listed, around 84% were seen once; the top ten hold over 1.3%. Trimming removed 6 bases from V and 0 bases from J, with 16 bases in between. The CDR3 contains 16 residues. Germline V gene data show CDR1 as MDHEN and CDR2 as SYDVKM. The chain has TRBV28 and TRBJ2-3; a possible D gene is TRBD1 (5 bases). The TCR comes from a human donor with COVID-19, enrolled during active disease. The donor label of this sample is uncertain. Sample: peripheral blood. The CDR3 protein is CASRGQGFDSTDTQYF. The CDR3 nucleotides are TGTGCCAGCAGGGGCCAGGGCTTCGATAGCACAGATACGCAGTATTTT. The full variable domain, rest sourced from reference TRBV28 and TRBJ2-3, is DVKVTQSSRYLVKRTGEKVFLECVQDMDHENMFWYRQDPGLGLRLIYFSYDVKMKEKGDIPEGYSVSREKKERFSLILESASTNQTSMYLCASRGQGFDSTDTQYFGPGTRLTVL.